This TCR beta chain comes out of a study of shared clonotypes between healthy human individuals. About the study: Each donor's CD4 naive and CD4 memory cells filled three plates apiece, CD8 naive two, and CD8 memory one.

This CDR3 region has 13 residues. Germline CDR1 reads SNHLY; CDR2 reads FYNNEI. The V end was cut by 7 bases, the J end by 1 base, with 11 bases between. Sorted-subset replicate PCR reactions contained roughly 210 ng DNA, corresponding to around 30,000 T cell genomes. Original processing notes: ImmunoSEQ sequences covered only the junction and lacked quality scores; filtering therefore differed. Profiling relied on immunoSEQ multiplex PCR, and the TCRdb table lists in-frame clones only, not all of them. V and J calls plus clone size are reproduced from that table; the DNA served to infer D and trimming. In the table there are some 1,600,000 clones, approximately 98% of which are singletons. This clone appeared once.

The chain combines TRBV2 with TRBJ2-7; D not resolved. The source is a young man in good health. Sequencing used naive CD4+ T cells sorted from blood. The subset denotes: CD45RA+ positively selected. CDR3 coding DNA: TGTGCCAGCATCGGAATAGCATCCTACGAGCAGTACTTC. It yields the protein CASIGIASYEQYF.